This T cell receptor beta chain was identified during a study of cytomegalovirus exposure and HLA in healthy donors. At the level of the study: An early data release held tens of millions of unique TCRs from HLA-typed donors.

Germline V gene lookup returns CDR1 MDHEN and CDR2 SYDVKM. V was clipped by 6 bases and J by 9 bases, with 12 bases between them. CDR3 length: 12 residues. About this clone: Its antigen is unknown.

Study-level findings and limits: Immune exposure was documented only through CMV serostatus. There were several of the most significant clusters that appeared linked to common viral pathogens in a later analysis. Equally common other TCR beta chains were less clonally expanded than HLA-associated ones, a later analysis found.

PCR used 60 Vbeta primers and 13 Jbeta primers. This table comes from immunoSEQ multiplex PCR, and its TCRdb copy is limited to in-frame clones, with some not included. The sample gives about 140,000 clones, 82% of which show up once; about 3.2% is in the top ten. V and J are TRBV28 and TRBJ2-1, with D maybe TRBD2 (5 bases). The sequence came from a man aged 18 to 30 in good health and CMV-seropositive. The sample taken for sequencing was PBMCs. The CDR3 bases are TGTGCCAGCAGGGAGAGGGTTGGTGAGCAGTTCTTC. This translates into CASRERVGEQFF.